Sequencing of this T cell receptor (beta chain) was carried out in a study of shared clonotypes between healthy human individuals. The CDR3 is 13 amino acids. V was pared by 5 bases and J by 9 bases, with 4 bases of the junction left unmatched. Looked up from germline, CDR1 is SEHNR and CDR2 is FQNEAQ (reference sequence). In the source study's methods: ImmunoSEQ junction-only sequences lacked quality scores, so their filtering differed. Only in-frame clones appear in the TCRdb table, and some are missing; sequencing was by immunoSEQ multiplex PCR. The V and J calls and the clone size are those of that table, but D and trimming were determined from the DNA. The sample has some 2,000,000 clones; less than 95% are singletons. Terminally differentiated effector memory CD45RA+ cells were excluded by CCR7 positive selection of CD45RO-negative cells.

The source of this sequence is a man younger than 35 in good health. The genes are TRBV7-9 and TRBJ2-1, with TRBD1 matching over 10 bases. Sequenced sample: naive CD8+ T cells sorted from blood. Here the CDR3 DNA reads TGTGCCAGCAGCCGGGACAGGGGTGCTGAGCAGTTCTTC. It yields the protein CASSRDRGAEQFF.